A single T cell receptor (beta chain) is shown here with its context. This sample stems from a study of blood T cell repertoires in COVID-19. Study-level information: The United States, Italy and Spain were the sources of the acute and convalescent COVID-19 samples. T cells, B-cell-depleted T cells, or PBMCs provided the cDNA or gDNA that served as material.

The CDR3 has 12 residues. Per the germline V gene, CDR1 is MNHEY and CDR2 is SMNVEV (reference sequence). V was clipped by 5 bases and J by 4 bases, with 9 bases between them. Study processing details: Reference gene primers were amplified, and this amplification served to estimate nucleated cell counts. Generated by immunoSEQ multiplex PCR, the TCRdb table keeps only in-frame clones and is missing some. From that table come the V and J calls and clone size; the DNA was used to work out D and trimming. The sample has roughly 320,000 clones; 85% are singletons. Source material: peripheral blood. The chain employs TRBV27 and TRBJ2-7; D possibly corresponds to TRBD2 (5 bases). This sequence originates from a human donor in a cohort sampled during active COVID-19. The CDR3: CASSLPGYEQYF. The CDR3 nucleotides read TGTGCCAGCAGTCTACCGGGGTACGAGCAGTACTTC.